The T cell receptor (beta chain) under discussion was sequenced for a study of shared clonotypes between healthy human individuals (dated by TCRdb to 2019 to 2021). Regarding the complete study: The cohort included three men and a couple of women between 18 and 49 years of age. Different laboratories and diverse techniques were used to prepare libraries and sequence TCR repertoires, to increase sequencing depth and limit assay-specific biases. To estimate repertoire size and how much clonotype sharing occurs between individuals, the study deeply sequenced the blood TCR repertoires of five healthy adults. Per donor, leukapheresis produced somewhere between about 0.94 and 9.5 billion PBMCs.

Using the deep immunoSEQ assay, multiplex PCR amplified TCR CDR3 regions from genomic DNA. Extracted genomic DNA from each cell subset was distributed evenly across all wells of several immunoSEQ 96-well plates, and each plate was treated as a replicate. For unsorted PBMC, each replicate PCR was loaded with 300 to 350 ng genomic DNA, equivalent to tens of thousands of T cell genomes. Genomic DNA from unsorted PBMC was sequenced over ten immunoSEQ deep assay plates. The purified libraries were quantified using a Qubit 3.0 fluorometer, sized with a Bioanalyzer 2100, and then quantified again using the KAPA Library Quantification kit. A separate single-read 150-cycle Illumina NextSeq 550 flow cell was used to sequence each immunoSEQ 96-well plate. On the study's bioinformatics: Because only junctional sequences without quality scores were contained in the immunoSEQ output, filtering matching that applied to full-length reads could not be performed. To assign V/J genes and CDR3, sequences were annotated using PyIR, a Python wrapper for IgBLAST v1.9, with IMGT germline references. Any read was removed if the V/J assignment was weak (E-value above 1e-6), the CDR3 was missing, or the read contained stop codons, out-of-frame junctions, or ambiguous translated residues. V3J clonotypes were defined as sequences sharing an identical inferred V gene, J gene, and CDR3 amino acid sequence. To compute the percentage overlap between repertoires, the number of shared unique clonotypes was divided by the size of the smaller repertoire. Repertoire richness was assessed with RTK rarefaction, the Chao1 estimator, and Recon v2.1 estimates of unobserved clonotypes. This immuneACCESS table, as held by TCRdb, lists in-frame sequences with V and J called but not all clones. Of the missing ones, under half trace to an unresolved V gene in checked studies; the others have no known cause. V, J and clone size reflect that table, while D and trimming were determined from the DNA. This sample holds hundreds of thousands of clones; roughly 79% were observed only once. Together, the top ten hold more than 10% of the sample.

Study-wide conclusions, independent of this receptor: Because the study included only a small number of donors, the genetic and exposure-history diversity represented was limited. Pairwise subsampling indicated that sequencing depth was expected to affect the degree of clonotype sharing among donors. Sampling was restricted to blood, and TCR repertoires in tissues likely differ from the TCR repertoires found in blood.

This clone showed up just a few times. It has no known antigen specificity. Base qualities are not at hand, and no much larger clone is one base apart. Healthy HIV-negative adults with no recently reported acute infections or vaccinations were included as donors. Every donor was a Caucasian adult residing in Nashville, Tennessee, USA. For unsorted samples, about 87 million PBMCs were counted, and genomic DNA was extracted using the QIAamp DNA Blood Mini kit. Blood was obtained by leukapheresis, after which PBMCs were separated by Ficoll-Histopaque density gradient centrifugation and cryopreserved in liquid nitrogen vapor phase. The source material was PBMCs. This clonotype was obtained from a woman aged 40 to 50 in good health. Some clones in this sample may be carry-over from other donors' samples.

The base sequence is TGTGCCTGGAATCGTGGCAGGGAAAAACTGTTTTTT. Its protein is CAWNRGREKLFF. The rearranged segments are TRBV30 and TRBJ1-4; the D gene cannot be named for sure. The CDR3 holds 12 amino acids from the cysteine to the phenylalanine. The retained sequence is limited to the CDR3, 36 bases, with the frame set at the first base. According to the germline V gene (reference sequence), CDR1 reads GTSNPN and CDR2 reads SVGIG. The junction shows trimming of 4 bases on V and 8 bases on J, plus 11 bases between the germline ends.